This T cell receptor (beta chain) was identified in a study of CD8 T cells in Susac syndrome. Random hexamers were used to reverse transcribe an amount of about 0.45 to 1 ug RNA. Amplification of TCR beta CDR3 across 54 Vbeta and 13 Jbeta was performed with immunoSEQ multiplex PCR. TCRdb redid the calling of the immunoSEQ multiplex PCR reads with MiXCR, one entry per CDR3 protein. The sample holds around 300,000 distinct CDR3 sequences, about 82% seen once. Sequencing of TCR beta covered CD8+ and CD4+ T cells obtained from blood. The CD8+ and CD4+ T cells were isolated magnetically using a negative isolation approach, whereas the TEMRA cells were enriched by FACS. This CDR3 contains 14 residues. Germline CDR1 reads SQVTM; CDR2 reads ANQGSEA. Trimming removed 4 bases from V and 4 bases from J; junction bases left unmatched: 6.

The gene calls are TRBV29-1 and TRBJ2-7; 11 nucleotides agree with TRBD2. The sequence was collected from a human donor with multiple sclerosis. Sequencing was done on a sample of CD8+ T cells from PBMCs. For the CDR3, the DNA is TGCAGCGTTGTTACTAGCGGGAGTATGTACGAGCAGTACTTC. Protein: CSVVTSGSMYEQYF.